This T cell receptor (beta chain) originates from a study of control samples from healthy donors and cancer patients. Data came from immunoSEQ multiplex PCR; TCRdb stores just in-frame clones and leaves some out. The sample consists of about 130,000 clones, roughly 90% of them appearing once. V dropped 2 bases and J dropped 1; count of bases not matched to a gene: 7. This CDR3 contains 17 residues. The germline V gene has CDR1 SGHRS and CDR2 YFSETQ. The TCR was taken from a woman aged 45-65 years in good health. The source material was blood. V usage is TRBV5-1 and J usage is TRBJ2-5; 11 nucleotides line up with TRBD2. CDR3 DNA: TGCGCCAGCAGCTTCCGTAGCGGGGGGGGCGTCCAAGAGACCCAGTACTTC. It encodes CASSFRSGGGVQETQYF. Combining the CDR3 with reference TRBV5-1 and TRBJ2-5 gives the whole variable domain KAGVTQTPRYLIKTRGQQVTLSCSPISGHRSVSWYQQTPGQGLQFLFEYFSETQRNKGNFPGRFSGRQFSNSRSEMNVSTLELGDSALYLCASSFRSGGGVQETQYFGPGTRLLVL.